This entry lists 8 T cell receptor beta chains sequenced from one sample in a study of cytomegalovirus exposure and HLA in healthy donors. PCR amplification relied on 60 Vbeta primers (plus 13 Jbeta primers). The protocol was immunoSEQ multiplex PCR, while the TCRdb copy is restricted to in-frame clones and leaves out a portion. The data show about 140,000 clones, with about 80% seen just once and more than 1.5% held by the top ten. Sequenced sample: PBMCs. These receptors were obtained from a woman aged 40 to 50 in good health and CMV-seronegative.

About this clone itself: Its ends do not fully match the called genes, so a read error is possible. This chain joins TRBV28 and TRBJ2-1; 8 nucleotides match TRBD1. CDR3 length: 15 residues. CDR1 and CDR2 (germline): MDHEN, SYDVKM. This CDR3 reads CASGLQGASFNEQFF. DNA of the CDR3: TGTGCCAGCGGCCTTCAGGGGGCGTCCTTCAATGAGCAGTTCTTC. The full variable domain, completed using reference TRBV28 and TRBJ2-1, is DVKVTQSSRYLVKRTGEKVFLECVQDMDHENMFWYRQDPGLGLRLIYFSYDVKMKEKGDIPEGYSVSREKKERFSLILESASTNQTSMYLCASGLQGASFNEQFFGPGTRLTVL.

This clone was picked up a small number of times. CDR3 protein: CASSPSQWNTIYF. The CDR3 DNA reads TGCGCCAGCAGCCCATCCCAGTGGAACACCATATATTTT. The rearrangement uses TRBV4-3 and TRBJ1-3; no clear D gene. Between the trimmed V and J ends, which lost 4 bases and 7 bases, there was a span of 11 bases. The length of the CDR3 is 13 residues. The germline V gene has CDR1 LGHNA and CDR2 YSLEER.

The J gene is TRBJ2-7, the V gene TRBV18, with 8 positions matching TRBD2. Germline-derived CDR1 and CDR2 are KGHSH and LQKENI. The CDR3 spans 15 residues. Trimming at V came to 3 bases and at J to 7 bases, leaving 11 bases not matched to a gene. CDR3 protein: CASSPGLAGGDEQYF. The CDR3 coding sequence is TGTGCCAGCTCACCCGGACTGGCGGGAGGAGATGAGCAGTACTTC.

The V gene is TRBV11-2, the J gene TRBJ1-1, with 7 bases matching TRBD1. There are 11 residues in the CDR3. Losses at the gene ends were 3 bases for V and 12 bases for J; bases not matched to a gene: 4. Per the germline V gene, CDR1 is SGHAT and CDR2 is FQNNGV. CDR3 bases: TGTGCCAGCAGCTTCGGGACAGAAACTTTCTTT. It translates to CASSFGTETFF. Based on the CDR3 plus reference TRBV11-2 and TRBJ1-1, the full variable domain is EAGVAQSPRYKIIEKRQSVAFWCNPISGHATLYWYQQILGQGPKLLIQFQNNGVVDDSQLPKDRFSAERLKGVDSTLKIQPAKLEDSAVYLCASSFGTETFFGQGTRLTVV.

The V and J genes are TRBV18 and TRBJ1-1; 7 bases match TRBD1. Germline V CDR1 and CDR2: KGHSH, LQKENI. This CDR3 contains 14 residues. V trimming: 5 bases; J trimming: 1 base; junction bases outside the gene matches: 4. Here the CDR3 reads CASSSGQENTEAFF. Written as DNA, the CDR3 is TGTGCCAGCTCATCAGGACAGGAGAACACTGAAGCTTTCTTT.

This clone was seen just once. The J gene is TRBJ1-2, the V gene TRBV15; no reliable D call. The germline V gene has CDR1 LNHNV and CDR2 YYDKDF (reference sequence). This CDR3 comprises 14 residues. V was trimmed by 4 bases and J by 10 bases, leaving 19 bases between them. CDR3 sequence: CATSKEQLLGIYTF. For the CDR3, the DNA is TGTGCCACCAGCAAAGAACAGCTACTAGGAATCTACACCTTC.

A note on this clone: The germline gene is not matched at one end of the junction; a read error may be the cause. V is TRBV5-1 and J is TRBJ2-7, with 8 bases lining up with TRBD1. The germline gives CDR1 SGHRS, CDR2 YFSETQ. The CDR3 sequence is 15 residues long. CDR3 coding DNA: TGCGCCAGCAGCGCTGCCGGGACAGGACCCTACGAGCAGCACTTC. Protein sequence: CASSAAGTGPYEQHF. Full variable domain (missing parts from reference TRBV5-1 and TRBJ2-7): KAGVTQTPRYLIKTRGQQVTLSCSPISGHRSVSWYQQTPGQGLQFLFEYFSETQRNKGNFPGRFSGRQFSNSRSEMNVSTLELGDSALYLCASSAAGTGPYEQHFGPGTRLTVT.

The chain uses TRBV28 and TRBJ2-6; perhaps TRBD2 as D (6 bases). Germline V gene sequence: CDR1 MDHEN, CDR2 SYDVKM. The V gene lost 7 bases and the J gene lost 3 bases, with 10 bases spanning the gap. The CDR3 is 14 residues long. CDR3: CASTGGFGANVLTF. The CDR3 DNA reads TGTGCCAGCACCGGAGGGTTTGGGGCCAACGTCCTGACTTTC.